This T cell receptor beta chain was found in a study of PD-L1 blockade in urothelial cancer. Study context: Earlier, patients had received 0 to 3 chemotherapy regimens. Samples of blood were analyzed 3 weeks (second dose) and 6 weeks after treatment start.

The assay was immunoSEQ multiplex PCR, and TCRdb's table has in-frame clones only and misses some. In the table there are 84,000 or so clones, about 84% of which are singletons. This clone appeared a few times. What it binds is unknown. V was pared by 8 bases and J by 2 bases, with 15 bases between. The CDR3 consists of 14 residues. Germline CDR1 and CDR2: MNHEY and SVGAGI. Findings and caveats of the study: Pretreatment blood TCR clonality under the median forecast improved survival.

The time point here: pretreatment peripheral blood. Patients yielded 1 to 8 samples each, pretreatment and on-treatment. The TCR originated in a man aged 60 to 69 with urothelial cancer. The sample was PBMCs, taken around atezolizumab (anti-PD-L1) treatment. This chain uses TRBV6-5 with TRBJ2-5; D is uncertain. CDR3 sequence reads: CASATLSSQETQYF. DNA for the CDR3: TGTGCCAGCGCTACGTTATCGTCTCAAGAGACCCAGTACTTC.